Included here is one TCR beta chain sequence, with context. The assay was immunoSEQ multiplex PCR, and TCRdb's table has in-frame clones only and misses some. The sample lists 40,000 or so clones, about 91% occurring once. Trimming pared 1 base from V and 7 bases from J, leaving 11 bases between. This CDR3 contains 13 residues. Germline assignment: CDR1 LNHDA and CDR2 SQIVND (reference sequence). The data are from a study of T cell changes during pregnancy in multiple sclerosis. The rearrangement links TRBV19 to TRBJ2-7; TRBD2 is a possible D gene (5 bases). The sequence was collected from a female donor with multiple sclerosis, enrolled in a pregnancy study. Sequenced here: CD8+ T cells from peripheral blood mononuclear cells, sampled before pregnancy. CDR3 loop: CASSIGRSYEQYF. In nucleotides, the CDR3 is TGTGCCAGTAGTATAGGGAGGAGTTATGAGCAGTACTTC.